This entry lists 20 T cell receptor beta chains sequenced from one sample in a study of prognosis after radiotherapy for stage I lung cancer. The genomic DNA TCR beta CDR3 region underwent two rounds of multiplex PCR. During first-round PCR, primers specific to each TRBV and TRBJ gene were used. Via MiXCR, TCRdb re-called the multiplex PCR reads, giving one row per CDR3 protein. The sample lists approximately 20,000 distinct CDR3 sequences, around 24% occurring once. The source was PBMCs, collected before or after stereotactic body radiation therapy (not recorded which). The source of these receptors is a donor of 50 years or more with non-small cell lung cancer.

This clonotype was recorded many times. The chain has TRBV4-1 and TRBJ2-5; weak D call: TRBD2 (5 bases). Germline assignment: CDR1 MGHRA and CDR2 YSYEKL. This CDR3 has 14 residues. Trimming took 0 bases from V and 5 from J, leaving 10 bases between them. This CDR3 reads CASSQDGRRETQYF. Written as DNA, the CDR3 is TGCGCCAGCAGCCAAGACGGTAGGAGGGAGACCCAGTACTTC.

As to this clonotype: A read error is the likely source, as a far larger clone sits one nucleotide away. This rearrangement joins TRBV6-4 to TRBJ2-3; possible D gene TRBD1, 6 bases. The CDR3 is made up of 14 amino acids. Per germline, CDR1 MRHNA and CDR2 SNTAGT. Between the trimmed V and J ends, which lost 8 bases and 3 bases, there was a span of 15 bases. CDR3 protein: CASEFRDMTDTQYF. CDR3 DNA sequence: TGTGCCAGCGAATTCCGGGACATGACAGATACGCAGTATTTT.

This sequence joins TRBV2 and TRBJ1-6; no clear D. Trimming removed 3 bases from V and 9 bases from J, with 15 bases in between. CDR1 and CDR2 from the germline V gene are SNHLY and FYNNEI. The length of the CDR3 is 15 residues. In DNA form, the CDR3 reads TGTGCCAGCAGTGATTGTCAAATCAATGGTTCACCCCTCCACTTT. Encoded protein: CASSDCQINGSPLHF.

This clonotype showed up many times. This chain links TRBV5-1 with TRBJ2-7; D possibly corresponds to TRBD1 (5 bases). The CDR3 is 15 residues long. The V end was cut by 1 base, the J end by 6 bases, with 17 bases between. The germline V gene encodes CDR1 SGHRS and CDR2 YFSETQ. The CDR3 DNA reads TGCGCCAGCAGCTTGTCCCAGGGTTTGATAGGCGAGCAGTACTTC. As protein: CASSLSQGLIGEQYF.

This clonotype has a count of ten or more. This chain links TRBV28 with TRBJ2-1; D tentatively reads TRBD1 or TRBD2 (5 bases each). The CDR3 covers 13 residues. Germline lookup yields CDR1 MDHEN and CDR2 SYDVKM. Trimming stripped 3 bases from V and 8 bases from J, with 11 bases between. Written as DNA, the CDR3 is TGTGCCAGCAGTTTGTATCGGGACGATGAGCAGTTCTTC. This sequence encodes CASSLYRDDEQFF.

Comments on this clonotype: An end of the junction does not agree with germline; a read error may underlie this. The chain employs TRBV19 and TRBJ1-5; no reliable D call. The CDR3 sequence is 15 residues long. Germline lookup yields CDR1 LNHDA and CDR2 SQIVND (reference sequence). CDR3 in amino acids: CASSMSAVNNKPQHF. In nucleotides, the CDR3 is TGTGCCAGTAGCATGTCGGCAGTCAACAATAAGCCCCAGCATTTT.

For this clonotype: This is likely an artifact of a read error, given a far larger clone one base away. Likely a read error: the CDR3 ends without its conserved phenylalanine or tryptophan. This chain links TRBV6-1 with TRBJ2-7; 10 nucleotides match TRBD2. V dropped 5 bases and J dropped 6; count of bases not matched to a gene: 13. Germline values: CDR1 MNHNS, CDR2 SASEGT. The CDR3 sequence is 16 residues long. The CDR3: CASSSPSLAGVREQYL. The CDR3 coding sequence is TGTGCCAGCAGTTCCCCTTCGCTAGCGGGAGTTCGCGAGCAGTACTTA.

Concerning this clonotype: A far larger clone is a single base away, which makes a read error likely. The rearrangement joins TRBV6-2 or TRBV6-3 to TRBJ2-3, with D maybe TRBD2 (5 bases). CDR1 MNHEY and CDR2 SVGEGT come from the germline V gene. V lost 5 bases and J 0 bases, leaving 15 bases between the germline ends. The CDR3 length is 16 residues. The CDR3 loop reads CASSEAIGGSTDTQYF. The CDR3 coding sequence is TGTGCCAGCAGTGAAGCCATTGGCGGGAGCACAGATACGCAGTATTTT.

This clonotype was counted many times. This rearrangement joins TRBV12-3 or TRBV12-4 to TRBJ2-1, with TRBD2 as a possible D gene (5 bases). V was pared by 8 bases and J by 6 bases, with 11 bases between. The CDR3 runs 12 residues. The chain's CDR3 is CASSRGGNEQFF. CDR3 sequence (DNA): TGTGCCAGCTCGCGAGGAGGCAATGAGCAGTTCTTC.

The chain is built from TRBV20-1 and TRBJ2-1; D perhaps matches TRBD2 (6 bases). This CDR3 is built from 15 residues. Trimming removed 6 bases from V and 4 bases from J, with 19 bases in between. The V gene's germline CDR1 is DFQATT and CDR2 SNEGSKA (reference sequence). CDR3 sequence: CSAPRGGGKYNEQFF. DNA of the CDR3: TGCAGTGCACCTCGTGGGGGAGGCAAATACAATGAGCAGTTCTTC.

This clonotype was seen at least ten times. The CDR3 is CASSPQTGRQETQYF. CDR3 in DNA: TGCGCCAGCAGCCCCCAAACAGGCCGCCAAGAGACCCAGTACTTC. V is TRBV5-1 and J is TRBJ2-5; a possible D gene is TRBD1 (5 bases). From germline, CDR1 is SGHRS and CDR2 YFSETQ. This CDR3 is 15 amino acids long. The V gene lost 4 bases and the J gene lost 1 base, with 14 bases spanning the gap.

This clonotype has ten or more counts. V gene TRBV29-1 combines with J gene TRBJ2-2; a weak D match, TRBD1 (5 bases). Per the germline V gene, CDR1 is SQVTM and CDR2 is ANQGSEA. The CDR3 consists of 12 residues. V lost 4 bases and J 5 bases, leaving 8 bases between the germline ends. In DNA, the CDR3 is TGCAGCGTTGGACAGAGGACCGGGGAGCTGTTTTTT. Translation: CSVGQRTGELFF.

This clonotype was detected many times. V is TRBV28 and J is TRBJ1-2, with 9 bases identical to TRBD1. Germline V gene sequence: CDR1 MDHEN, CDR2 SYDVKM. Trimming at V came to 5 bases and at J to 3 bases, leaving 7 bases not matched to a gene. This CDR3 spans 15 amino acids. CDR3 bases: TGTGCCAGCAGTCCGACACAGGGGGCGCACTATGGCTACACCTTC. Amino acid sequence: CASSPTQGAHYGYTF.

A word on this clonotype: This may be a read error: a much more frequent sequence differs by one nucleotide. The chain is built from TRBV6-1 and TRBJ2-2; D possibly uses TRBD1 or TRBD2 (6 bases each). The CDR3 extends over 15 amino acids. Germline V gene lookup returns CDR1 MNHNS and CDR2 SASEGT. The CDR3 region is CASIPPEGGTGDLFF. The CDR3 DNA follows: TGTGCCAGTATCCCCCCGGAGGGGGGCACCGGGGATCTGTTTTTT.

As to this clonotype: A far larger clone is a single base away, which makes a read error likely. The chain is built from TRBV5-1 and TRBJ2-1, with 9 bases lining up with TRBD2. This CDR3 has 15 amino acids. Per the germline V gene, CDR1 is SGHRS and CDR2 is YFSETQ. V was pared by 4 bases and J by 10 bases, with 12 bases of the junction left unmatched. The CDR3 spells CASSPRASGTLEQFF. CDR3 nucleotides: TGCGCCAGCAGCCCCCGGGCTAGCGGGACCCTCGAGCAGTTCTTC.

This clonotype was counted many times. The chain carries TRBV6-2 or TRBV6-3 and TRBJ1-5; D is undetermined. Trimming took 4 bases from V and 2 from J, leaving 15 bases between them. From germline, CDR1 is MNHEY and CDR2 SVGEGT. This CDR3 region has 16 residues. DNA of the CDR3: TGTGCCAGCAGTTCTGTTGAGTCTCATGGCAATCAGCCCCAGCATTTT. It yields the protein CASSSVESHGNQPQHF.

This clonotype was detected ten times or more. This chain links TRBV18 with TRBJ2-5; D possibly matches TRBD1 or TRBD2 (5 bases each). The CDR3 contains 17 residues. Germline loops: CDR1 KGHSH, CDR2 LQKENI. V was pared by 1 base and J by 1 base, with 16 bases between. CDR3 amino acids: CASSPLSGRGFQETQYF. As DNA, the CDR3 is TGTGCCAGCTCACCACTTTCGGGACGGGGATTCCAAGAGACCCAGTACTTC.

This clonotype was recorded many times. The chain employs TRBV6-2 or TRBV6-3 and TRBJ2-1, with D uncertain. CDR3 length equals 15 residues. Germline CDR1 is MNHEY and CDR2 is SVGEGT. Trimming shortened V by 0 bases and J by 11 bases, and 17 bases separated the two germline ends. CDR3 in amino acids: CASSYSITLGLQQFF. The CDR3 bases are TGTGCCAGCAGTTACTCGATAACGCTTGGGCTACAGCAGTTCTTC.

This clonotype has at least ten counts. The chain recombines TRBV18 with TRBJ2-7; D remains ambiguous. V shed 0 bases and J shed 4 bases, with 7 bases lying between them. The CDR3 contains 13 residues. CDR1 and CDR2 (germline): KGHSH, LQKENI. This CDR3 reads CASSPPSIYEQYF. The CDR3 DNA follows: TGTGCCAGCTCACCACCGTCCATTTACGAGCAGTACTTC.

Notes on this clonotype: A junction boundary mismatches the germline segment, possibly from a read error. V is TRBV7-2 and J is TRBJ1-3, with no clear D. This CDR3 is 14 amino acids long. Per germline, CDR1 SGHTA and CDR2 FQGNSA. CDR3 sequence (DNA): TGTGCCGGCAGCTCGGACCACTCTGAAAACACCATATATTTT. Translating it yields CAGSSDHSENTIYF.